The T cell receptor beta chain described here comes from a study of CD8 T cells in ankylosing spondylitis. Germline V gene sequence: CDR1 SGHRS, CDR2 YFSETQ. The CDR3 runs 14 residues. V shed 3 bases and J shed 1 base, with 5 bases lying between them. Making the TCR beta libraries involved quantitative 5'-RACE with molecular barcodes. Each CDR3 protein is one row after TCRdb ran MiXCR on the 5' RACE reads. The table has some 840,000 distinct CDR3 sequences, about 11% seen once. A note on this clonotype: Its antigen is not known.

The study, taken as a whole, reports: Roughly eight highly homologous variants formed a TCR beta motif that appeared characteristic of ankylosing spondylitis blood.

Sequencing was done on a sample of blood, either unsorted or a sorted T cell fraction (not recorded which). The chain links TRBV5-1 to TRBJ2-6; D is unclear. The TCR was taken from a male donor with ankylosing spondylitis. As DNA, the CDR3 is TGCGCCAGCAGCTGGAATTCTGGGGCCAACGTCCTGACTTTC. This codes for CASSWNSGANVLTF.